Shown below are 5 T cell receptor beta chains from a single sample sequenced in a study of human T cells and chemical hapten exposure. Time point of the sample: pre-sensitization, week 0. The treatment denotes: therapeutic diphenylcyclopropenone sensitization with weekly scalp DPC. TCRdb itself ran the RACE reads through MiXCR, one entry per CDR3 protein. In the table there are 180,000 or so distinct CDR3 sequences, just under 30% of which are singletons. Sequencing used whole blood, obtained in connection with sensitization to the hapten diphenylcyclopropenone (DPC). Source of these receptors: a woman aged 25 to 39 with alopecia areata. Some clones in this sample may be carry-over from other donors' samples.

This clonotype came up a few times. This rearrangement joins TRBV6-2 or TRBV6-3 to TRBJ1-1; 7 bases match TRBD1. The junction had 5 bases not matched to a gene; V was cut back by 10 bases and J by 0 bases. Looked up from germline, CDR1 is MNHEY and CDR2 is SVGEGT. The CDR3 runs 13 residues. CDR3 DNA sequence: TGTGCCACCAGAGACAGGGTGAACACTGAAGCTTTCTTT. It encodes CATRDRVNTEAFF.

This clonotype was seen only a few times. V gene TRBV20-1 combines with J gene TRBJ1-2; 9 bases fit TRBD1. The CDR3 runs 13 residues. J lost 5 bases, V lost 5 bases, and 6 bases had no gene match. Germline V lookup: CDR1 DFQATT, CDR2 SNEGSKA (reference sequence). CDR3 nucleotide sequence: TGCAGTGCTTCACAGGGGGCTGGGTATGGCTACACCTTC. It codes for CSASQGAGYGYTF.

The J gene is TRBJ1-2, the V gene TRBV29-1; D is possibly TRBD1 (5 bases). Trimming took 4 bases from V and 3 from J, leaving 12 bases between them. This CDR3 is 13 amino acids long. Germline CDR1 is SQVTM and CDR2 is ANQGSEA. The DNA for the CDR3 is TGCAGCGTTGTAGAAGGGGCTGACTATGGCTACACCTTC. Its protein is CSVVEGADYGYTF. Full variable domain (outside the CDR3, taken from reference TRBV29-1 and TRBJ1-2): SAVISQKPSRDICQRGTSLTIQCQVDSQVTMMFWYRQQPGQSLTLIATANQGSEATYESGFVIDKFPISRPNLTFSTLTVSNMSPEDSSIYLCSVVEGADYGYTFGSGTRLTVV.

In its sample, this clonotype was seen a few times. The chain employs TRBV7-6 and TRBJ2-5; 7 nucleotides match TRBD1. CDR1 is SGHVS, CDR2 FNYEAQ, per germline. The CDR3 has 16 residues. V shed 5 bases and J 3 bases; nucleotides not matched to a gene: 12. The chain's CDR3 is CASSQTGRRLKETQYF. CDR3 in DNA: TGTGCCAGCAGCCAGACAGGGCGGAGGCTGAAAGAGACCCAGTACTTC.

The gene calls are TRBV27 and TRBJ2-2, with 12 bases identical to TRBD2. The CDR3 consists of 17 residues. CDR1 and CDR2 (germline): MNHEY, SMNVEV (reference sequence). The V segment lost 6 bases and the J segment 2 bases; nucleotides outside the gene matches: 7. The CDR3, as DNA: TGTGCCAGCAGCCAGACTAGCGGGGGAACCAACACCGGGGAGCTGTTTTTT. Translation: CASSQTSGGTNTGELFF.